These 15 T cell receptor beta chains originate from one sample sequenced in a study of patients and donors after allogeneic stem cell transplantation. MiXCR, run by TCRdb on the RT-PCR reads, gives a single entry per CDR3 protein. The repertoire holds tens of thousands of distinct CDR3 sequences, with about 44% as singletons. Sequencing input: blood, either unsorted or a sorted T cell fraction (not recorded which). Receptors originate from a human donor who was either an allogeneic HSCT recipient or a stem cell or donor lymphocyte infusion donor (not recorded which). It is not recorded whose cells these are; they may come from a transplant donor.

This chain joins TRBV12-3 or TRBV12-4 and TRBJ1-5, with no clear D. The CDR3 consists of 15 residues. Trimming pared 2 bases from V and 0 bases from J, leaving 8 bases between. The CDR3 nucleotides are TGTGCCAGCAGTTTAAGGTATTATAGCAATCAGCCCCAGCATTTT. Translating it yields CASSLRYYSNQPQHF.

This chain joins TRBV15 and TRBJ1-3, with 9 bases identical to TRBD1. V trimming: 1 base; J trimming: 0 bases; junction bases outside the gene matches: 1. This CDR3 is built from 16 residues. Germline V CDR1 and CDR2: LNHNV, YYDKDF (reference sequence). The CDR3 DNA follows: TGTGCCACCAGCAGAGCGGGACAGGGCTCTGGAAACACCATATATTTT. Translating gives CATSRAGQGSGNTIYF.

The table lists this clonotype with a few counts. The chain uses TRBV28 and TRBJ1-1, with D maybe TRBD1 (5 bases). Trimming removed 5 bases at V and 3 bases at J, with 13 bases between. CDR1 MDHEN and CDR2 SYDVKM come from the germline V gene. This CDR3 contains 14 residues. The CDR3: CASSSWGEHTEAFF. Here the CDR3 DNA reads TGTGCCAGCAGTAGTTGGGGGGAGCACACTGAAGCTTTCTTT.

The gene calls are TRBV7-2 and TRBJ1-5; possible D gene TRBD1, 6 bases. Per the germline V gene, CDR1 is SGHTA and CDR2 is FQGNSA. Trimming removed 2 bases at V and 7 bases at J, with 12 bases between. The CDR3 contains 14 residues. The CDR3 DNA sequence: TGTGCCAGCAGCTTACCAGGGGCAAGGCAGCCCCAGCATTTT. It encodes CASSLPGARQPQHF.

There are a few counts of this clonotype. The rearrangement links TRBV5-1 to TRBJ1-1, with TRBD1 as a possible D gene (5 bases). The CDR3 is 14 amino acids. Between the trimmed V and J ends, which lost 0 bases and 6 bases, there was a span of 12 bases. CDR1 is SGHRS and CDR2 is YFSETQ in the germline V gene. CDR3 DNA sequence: TGCGCCAGCAGCTTGGGCAGGGCGACTGCTGAAGCTTTCTTT. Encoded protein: CASSLGRATAEAFF.

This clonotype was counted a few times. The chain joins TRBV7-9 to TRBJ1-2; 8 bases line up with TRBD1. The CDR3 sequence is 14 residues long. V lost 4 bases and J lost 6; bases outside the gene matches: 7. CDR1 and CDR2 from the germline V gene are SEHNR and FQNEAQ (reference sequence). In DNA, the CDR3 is TGTGCCAGCAGCTCCAAGACAGGGGAGGATGGCTACACCTTC. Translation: CASSSKTGEDGYTF.

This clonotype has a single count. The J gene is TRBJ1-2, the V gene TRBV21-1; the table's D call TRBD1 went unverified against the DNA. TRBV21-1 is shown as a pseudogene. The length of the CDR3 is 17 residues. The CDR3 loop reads CASSKRKLGQGAIGYTF. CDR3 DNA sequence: TGTGCCAGCAGCAAAAGGAAGCTGGGGCAGGGGGCAATAGGCTACACCTTC.

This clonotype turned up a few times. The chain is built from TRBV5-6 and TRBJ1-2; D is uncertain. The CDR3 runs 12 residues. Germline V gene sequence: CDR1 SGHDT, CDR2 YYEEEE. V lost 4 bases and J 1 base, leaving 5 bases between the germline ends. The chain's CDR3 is CASSPDNYGYTF. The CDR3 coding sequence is TGTGCCAGCAGCCCGGATAACTATGGCTACACCTTC.

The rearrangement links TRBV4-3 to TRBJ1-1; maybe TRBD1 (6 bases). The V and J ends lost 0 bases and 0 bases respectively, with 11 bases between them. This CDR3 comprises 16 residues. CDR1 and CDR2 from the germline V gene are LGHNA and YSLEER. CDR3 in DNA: TGCGCCAGCAGCCAAGACGGGGGACACCTGAACACTGAAGCTTTCTTT. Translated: CASSQDGGHLNTEAFF.

CDR3 sequence reads: CASSFGEFGYTF. Written as DNA, the CDR3 is TGCGCCAGCAGCTTCGGGGAATTCGGCTACACCTTC. This chain links TRBV5-1 with TRBJ1-2, with D unresolved. The CDR3 loop spans 12 amino acids. The germline V and J ends were trimmed by 2 bases and 8 bases, with 10 bases remaining between them. Germline V gives CDR1 SGHRS, CDR2 YFSETQ.

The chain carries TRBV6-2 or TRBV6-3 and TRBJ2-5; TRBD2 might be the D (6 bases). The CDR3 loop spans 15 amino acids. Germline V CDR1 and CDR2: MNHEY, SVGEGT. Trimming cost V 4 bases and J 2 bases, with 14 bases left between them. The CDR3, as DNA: TGTGCCAGCAGTTCAGACGGGAGAAGGCAAGAGACCCAGTACTTC. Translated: CASSSDGRRQETQYF.

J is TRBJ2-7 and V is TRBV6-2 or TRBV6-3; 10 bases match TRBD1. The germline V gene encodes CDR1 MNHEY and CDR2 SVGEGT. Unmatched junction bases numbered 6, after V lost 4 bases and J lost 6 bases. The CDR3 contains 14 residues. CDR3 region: CASSSWTGGGEQYF. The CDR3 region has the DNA TGTGCCAGCAGTTCTTGGACAGGGGGAGGCGAGCAGTACTTC.

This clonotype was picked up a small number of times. In DNA, the CDR3 is TGCGCCAGCAGCTTGGTGGGTGAAAAACTGTTTTTT. Translated: CASSLVGEKLFF. The chain combines TRBV5-1 with TRBJ1-4; D is ambiguous. Germline lookup yields CDR1 SGHRS and CDR2 YFSETQ. The V and J ends lost 0 bases and 7 bases respectively, with 4 bases between them. The CDR3 extends over 12 amino acids.

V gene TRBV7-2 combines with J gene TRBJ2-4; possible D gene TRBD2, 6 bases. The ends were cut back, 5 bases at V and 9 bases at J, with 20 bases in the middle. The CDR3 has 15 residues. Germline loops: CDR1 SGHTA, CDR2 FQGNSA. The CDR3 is CASSPQSGQKGIQYF. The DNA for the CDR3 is TGTGCCAGCAGCCCTCAAAGCGGGCAAAAAGGCATTCAGTACTTC.

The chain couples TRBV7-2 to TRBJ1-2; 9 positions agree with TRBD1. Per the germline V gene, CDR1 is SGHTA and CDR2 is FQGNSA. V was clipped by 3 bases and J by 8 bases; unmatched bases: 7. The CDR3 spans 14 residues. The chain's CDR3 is CASSFQQGARGYTF. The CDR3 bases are TGTGCCAGCAGCTTCCAACAGGGGGCGAGGGGCTACACCTTC.